These 16 T cell receptor beta chains were all obtained from the same sample, sequenced in a study of low-dose radiotherapy and immunotherapy resistance in tumors. Gene-specific TRAV and TRBV primers were used for first-strand cDNA, covering alpha and beta chains. PCR amplification of the TCRs was performed with Phusion for about 20 PCR cycles, and it relied on a constant-region primer together with a V-primer adapter. TCRdb reanalysed the reads using MiXCR and keeps one entry per CDR3 protein. The table shows roughly 17,000 distinct CDR3 sequences, with about 71% occurring only once. The receptors here all came from a human donor with advanced metastatic prostate, ovarian, gallbladder or colorectal cancer (not recorded which). This table probably holds off-target reads from a library built for another chain.

The chain couples TRBV10-3 to TRBJ2-1; 8 nucleotides line up with TRBD1. The CDR3 totals 15 residues. Germline V CDR1 and CDR2: ENHRY, SYGVKD. The junction had 10 bases not matched to a gene; V was cut back by 3 bases and J by 9 bases. The CDR3 DNA follows: TGTGCCATCAGTGATATCGGACAGGGTTTAAGTGAGCAGTTCTTC. Translated: CAISDIGQGLSEQFF.

This clonotype occurred a few times. The chain recombines TRBV6-5 with TRBJ2-2; 9 bases are a match to TRBD1. The CDR3 covers 20 residues. Germline assignment: CDR1 MNHEY and CDR2 SVGAGI. V trimming: 2 bases; J trimming: 3 bases; junction bases outside the gene matches: 16. CDR3 DNA: TGTGCCAGCAGTTACCGGCCGGGACAGGGAGTTCGAATCGACACCGGGGAGCTGTTTTTT. This translates into CASSYRPGQGVRIDTGELFF.

This chain uses TRBV7-3 with TRBJ2-5, with 7 bases that match TRBD1. The J segment lost 5 bases and the V segment lost 5 bases, leaving 5 bases of the junction unmatched. Germline V gene data show CDR1 as SGHTA and CDR2 as FQGTGA. CDR3 size: 13 residues. The CDR3 reads CASSLGTVETQYF. DNA for the CDR3: TGTGCCAGCAGCCTCGGGACAGTGGAGACCCAGTACTTC. The full variable domain, completed using reference TRBV7-3 and TRBJ2-5, is GAGVSQTPSNKVTEKGKYVELRCDPISGHTALYWYRQSLGQGPEFLIYFQGTGAADDSGLPNDRFFAVRPEGSVSTLKIQRTERGDSAVYLCASSLGTVETQYFGPGTRLLVL.

The chain couples TRBV27 to TRBJ2-1, with D perhaps TRBD1 (5 bases). Trimming took 3 bases from V and 12 from J, leaving 15 bases between them. The CDR3 is 13 amino acids. Germline V gives CDR1 MNHEY, CDR2 SMNVEV (reference sequence). The CDR3 DNA is TGTGCCAGCAGTTTGATGGGGCCTGGTTTGCAGTTCTTC. This encodes CASSLMGPGLQFF.

This chain connects TRBV11-2 to TRBJ2-2; D is undetermined. The CDR3 consists of 13 residues. Trimming removed 5 bases at V and 3 bases at J, with 7 bases between. Germline lookup yields CDR1 SGHAT and CDR2 FQNNGV. The chain's CDR3 is CASSPHYTGELFF. The CDR3 DNA follows: TGTGCCAGCAGCCCCCACTACACCGGGGAGCTGTTTTTT. Combining the CDR3 with reference TRBV11-2 and TRBJ2-2 gives the whole variable domain EAGVAQSPRYKIIEKRQSVAFWCNPISGHATLYWYQQILGQGPKLLIQFQNNGVVDDSQLPKDRFSAERLKGVDSTLKIQPAKLEDSAVYLCASSPHYTGELFFGEGSRLTVL.

J is TRBJ2-2 and V is TRBV6-5; 8 positions agree with TRBD1. Trimming removed 7 bases from V and 7 bases from J; junction bases left unmatched: 5. The CDR3 consists of 13 residues. CDR1 and CDR2 from the germline V gene are MNHEY and SVGAGI. CDR3 sequence (DNA): TGTGCCAGCAAACGACAGGGGAACGGGGAGCTGTTTTTT. Translation gives CASKRQGNGELFF.

This chain links TRBV10-3 with TRBJ2-6; weak D call: TRBD1 (6 bases). Per the germline V gene, CDR1 is ENHRY and CDR2 is SYGVKD. V dropped 6 bases and J dropped 1 base, with 19 bases sitting between them. This CDR3 comprises 18 residues. Written as DNA, the CDR3 is TGTGCCATCAGCCAGGGGAGAACAGGGAAGTCTGGGGCCAACGTCCTGACTTTC. It translates to CAISQGRTGKSGANVLTF.

The rearrangement links TRBV2 to TRBJ2-3; 13 bases line up with TRBD2. CDR3 length equals 15 residues. The J segment lost 4 bases and the V segment lost 5 bases, leaving 3 bases of the junction unmatched. CDR1 is SNHLY, CDR2 FYNNEI, per germline. In DNA form, the CDR3 reads TGTGCCAGCAGTTGGACTAGCGGGAGCGCAGATACGCAGTATTTT. It specifies CASSWTSGSADTQYF.

The V and J genes are TRBV28 and TRBJ2-5, with TRBD2 identical over 8 bases. The CDR3 runs 16 residues. V was clipped by 5 bases and J by 6 bases; unmatched bases: 14. Germline CDR1 reads MDHEN; CDR2 reads SYDVKM. The CDR3 loop reads CASSPTGRGGRQTQYF. Written as DNA, the CDR3 is TGTGCCAGCAGTCCGACGGGGAGGGGCGGGAGGCAGACCCAGTACTTC.

For the CDR3, the DNA is TGTGCCAGCAGCCCAAACCGGGACACTTACGAGCAGTACTTC. Encoded protein: CASSPNRDTYEQYF. V usage is TRBV7-9 and J usage is TRBJ2-7; possible D gene TRBD1, 6 bases. Germline V gene data show CDR1 as SEHNR and CDR2 as FQNEAQ (reference sequence). The CDR3 consists of 14 residues. V lost 5 bases to trimming and J lost 4 bases, with 15 bases between them.

This clonotype was observed a single time. The chain uses TRBV5-1 and TRBJ1-5; D is uncertain. Per germline, CDR1 SGHRS and CDR2 YFSETQ. The CDR3 is 15 amino acids. The ends were cut back, 0 bases at V and 1 base at J, with 8 bases in the middle. CDR3 loop: CASSLDGFSNQPQHF. In nucleotides, the CDR3 is TGCGCCAGCAGCTTGGATGGGTTCAGCAATCAGCCCCAGCATTTT.

This sequence joins TRBV7-9 and TRBJ2-3; D is unclear. This CDR3 is 12 amino acids long. CDR1 is SEHNR and CDR2 is FQNEAQ in the germline V gene (reference sequence). Trimming took off 5 bases at V and 5 bases at J, with 8 bases between the two ends. The CDR3 loop is CASSPGQDTQYF. The CDR3 DNA reads as TGTGCCAGCAGCCCGGGTCAAGATACGCAGTATTTT.

This chain uses TRBV6-2 or TRBV6-3 with TRBJ2-7; D may correspond to TRBD1 or TRBD2 (6 bases each). This CDR3 comprises 15 residues. Germline V gives CDR1 MNHEY, CDR2 SVGEGT. Deletions cut 5 bases from V and 5 bases from J, with 19 bases between. The CDR3 is CASSHPLGGNHEQYF. CDR3 DNA sequence: TGTGCCAGCAGTCACCCCTTAGGGGGGAACCACGAGCAGTACTTC.

In this sample, this clonotype turned up a few times. This chain links TRBV29-1 with TRBJ1-1; D possibly corresponds to TRBD1 (5 bases). The CDR3 is 15 amino acids. Trimming stripped 3 bases from V and 5 bases from J, with 19 bases between. Germline V gene lookup returns CDR1 SQVTM and CDR2 ANQGSEA. The CDR3 here is CSVDSQGVGGTEAFF. DNA of the CDR3: TGCAGCGTTGATTCCCAGGGTGTCGGAGGGACTGAAGCTTTCTTT.

This clonotype was counted between two and nine times. In nucleotides, the CDR3 is TGCGCCAGCAGCCAAGACGCCGTAGTCGGGGGGTTCTATGGCTACACCTTC. Protein: CASSQDAVVGGFYGYTF. The chain uses TRBV4-3 and TRBJ1-2, with D perhaps matching TRBD1 (5 bases). The germline V gene encodes CDR1 LGHNA and CDR2 YSLEER. CDR3 length equals 17 residues. V was pared by 0 bases and J by 4 bases, with 18 bases between.

This clonotype has a single count. V and J are TRBV29-1 and TRBJ1-1; D is ambiguous. The CDR3 runs to 10 residues. V lost 7 bases, J lost 1 base, and 4 bases lay in between. Germline V gene data show CDR1 as SQVTM and CDR2 as ANQGSEA. The CDR3 here is CSGGNTEAFF. The CDR3 DNA reads as TGCAGCGGCGGGAACACTGAAGCTTTCTTT.